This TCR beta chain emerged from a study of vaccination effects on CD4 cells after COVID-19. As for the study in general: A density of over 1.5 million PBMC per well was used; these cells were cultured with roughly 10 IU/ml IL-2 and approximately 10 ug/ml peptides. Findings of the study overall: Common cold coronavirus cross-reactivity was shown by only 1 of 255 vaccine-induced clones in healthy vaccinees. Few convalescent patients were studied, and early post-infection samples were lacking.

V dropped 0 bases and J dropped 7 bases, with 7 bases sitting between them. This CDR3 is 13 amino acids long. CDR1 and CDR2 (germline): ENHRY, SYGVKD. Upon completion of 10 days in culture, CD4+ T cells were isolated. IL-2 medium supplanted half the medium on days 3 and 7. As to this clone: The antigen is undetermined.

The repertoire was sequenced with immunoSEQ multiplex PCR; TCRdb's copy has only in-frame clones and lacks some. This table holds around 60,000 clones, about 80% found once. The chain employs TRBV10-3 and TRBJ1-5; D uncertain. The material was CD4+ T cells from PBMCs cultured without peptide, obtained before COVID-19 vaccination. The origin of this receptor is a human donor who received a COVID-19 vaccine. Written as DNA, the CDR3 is TGTGCCATCAGTGAGTCACTCGCCCAGCCCCAGCATTTT. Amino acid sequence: CAISESLAQPQHF.